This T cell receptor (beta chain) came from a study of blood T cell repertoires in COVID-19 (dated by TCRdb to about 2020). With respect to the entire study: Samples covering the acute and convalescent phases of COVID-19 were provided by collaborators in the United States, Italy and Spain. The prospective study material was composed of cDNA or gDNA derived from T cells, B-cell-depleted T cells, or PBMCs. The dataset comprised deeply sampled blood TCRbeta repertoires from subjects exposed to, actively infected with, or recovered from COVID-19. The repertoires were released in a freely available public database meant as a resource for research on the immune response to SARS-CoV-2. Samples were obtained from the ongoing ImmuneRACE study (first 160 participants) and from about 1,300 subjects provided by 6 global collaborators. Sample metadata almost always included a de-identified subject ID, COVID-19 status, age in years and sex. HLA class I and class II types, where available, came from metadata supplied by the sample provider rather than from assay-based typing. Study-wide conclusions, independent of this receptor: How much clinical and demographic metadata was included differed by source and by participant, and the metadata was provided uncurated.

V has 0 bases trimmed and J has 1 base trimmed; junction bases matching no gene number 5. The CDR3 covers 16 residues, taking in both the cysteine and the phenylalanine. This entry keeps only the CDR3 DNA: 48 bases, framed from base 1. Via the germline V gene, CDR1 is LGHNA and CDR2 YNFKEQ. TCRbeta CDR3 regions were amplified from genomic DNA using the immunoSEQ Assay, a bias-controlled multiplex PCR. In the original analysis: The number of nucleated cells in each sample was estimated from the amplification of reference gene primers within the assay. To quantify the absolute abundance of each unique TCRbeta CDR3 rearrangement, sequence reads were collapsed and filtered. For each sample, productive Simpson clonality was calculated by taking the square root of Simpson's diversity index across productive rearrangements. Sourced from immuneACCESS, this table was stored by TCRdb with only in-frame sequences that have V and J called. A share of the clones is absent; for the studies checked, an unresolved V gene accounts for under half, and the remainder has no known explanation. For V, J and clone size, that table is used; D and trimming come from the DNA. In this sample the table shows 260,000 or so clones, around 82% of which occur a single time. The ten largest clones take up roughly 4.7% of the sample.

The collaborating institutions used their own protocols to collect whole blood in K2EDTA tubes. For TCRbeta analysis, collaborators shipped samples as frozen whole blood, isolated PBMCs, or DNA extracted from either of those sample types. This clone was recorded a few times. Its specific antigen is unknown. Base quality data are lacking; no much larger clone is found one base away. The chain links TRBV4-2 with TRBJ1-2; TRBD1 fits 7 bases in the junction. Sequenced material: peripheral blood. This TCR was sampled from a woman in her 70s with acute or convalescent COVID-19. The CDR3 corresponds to CASSQDRQGINYGYTF. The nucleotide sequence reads TGTGCCAGCAGCCAAGATCGACAGGGAATTAACTATGGCTACACCTTC.